The 23 T cell receptor beta chains below all came from one sample that was sequenced in a study of blood T cell repertoires in COVID-19. Profiling relied on immunoSEQ multiplex PCR, and the TCRdb table lists in-frame clones only, not all of them. Of about 180,000 clones listed, 70% to 90% are singletons. What was sequenced was peripheral blood. The receptors come from a woman under 40 with active or convalescent COVID-19.

This chain uses TRBV14 with TRBJ2-7, with 10 bases lining up with TRBD2. Germline-derived CDR1 and CDR2 are SGHDN and FVKESK. This CDR3 comprises 17 residues. V gave up 4 bases and J gave up 2 bases; unmatched junction bases: 11. The CDR3 reads CASSLLATSGFPYEQYF. As DNA, the CDR3 is TGTGCCAGCAGCCTCCTAGCGACTAGCGGGTTCCCCTACGAGCAGTACTTC.

This clone was observed a handful of times. J is TRBJ2-7 and V is TRBV5-1; D not certain. Trimming pared 2 bases from V and 3 bases from J, leaving 3 bases between. The V gene's germline CDR1 is SGHRS and CDR2 YFSETQ. CDR3 length: 11 amino acids. CDR3 region: CASSFSYEQYF. CDR3 DNA: TGCGCCAGCAGCTTCAGCTACGAGCAGTACTTC.

This clone was found a few times. The chain links TRBV7-2 to TRBJ1-5; D unresolved. The CDR3 consists of 13 residues. V lost 5 bases, J lost 4 bases, and 9 bases lay in between. The germline CDR1 and CDR2 sequences are SGHTA and FQGNSA. The CDR3 region is CASSRRGNQPQHF. For the CDR3, the DNA is TGTGCCAGCAGCCGACGGGGAAATCAGCCCCAGCATTTT.

The rearrangement links TRBV19 to TRBJ1-1, with a tentative D call TRBD1 (5 bases). There are 16 residues in the CDR3. The V end was cut by 5 bases, the J end by 0 bases, with 16 bases between. The V gene's germline CDR1 is LNHDA and CDR2 SQIVND (reference sequence). This CDR3 is CASSPPWGRLNTEAFF. For the CDR3, the DNA is TGTGCCAGTAGTCCCCCATGGGGCCGACTGAACACTGAAGCTTTCTTT.

Written as DNA, the CDR3 is TGTGCCAGCCTGCAGCGGAGATACACTGAAGCTTTCTTT. Translating gives CASLQRRYTEAFF. This chain links TRBV6-5 with TRBJ1-1; the D is unclear. Germline V gene sequence: CDR1 MNHEY, CDR2 SVGAGI. Trimming left V 8 bases short and J 3 bases short, with 13 bases between. The CDR3 has 13 residues.

The chain links TRBV5-1 to TRBJ2-7; D gene uncertain. The CDR3 extends over 13 amino acids. CDR1 is SGHRS, CDR2 YFSETQ, per germline. Trimming left V 4 bases short and J 0 bases short, with 8 bases between. The CDR3 sequence: CASSPRLSYEQYF. Written as DNA, the CDR3 is TGCGCCAGCAGCCCCCGTCTCTCCTACGAGCAGTACTTC.

The genes are TRBV9 and TRBJ2-5; weak D call: TRBD2 (5 bases). The germline V gene encodes CDR1 SGDLS and CDR2 YYNGEE. V was trimmed by 6 bases and J by 4 bases, leaving 19 bases between them. This CDR3 is built from 15 residues. CDR3 amino acids: CASTRGRGAAETQYF. The DNA of the CDR3 is TGTGCCAGCACCCGAGGACGGGGTGCCGCAGAGACCCAGTACTTC.

Here the CDR3 reads CASSPLTDYEQYF. CDR3 DNA: TGTGCCAGCAGCCCATTGACAGACTACGAGCAGTACTTC. The chain recombines TRBV14 with TRBJ2-7; D may be TRBD1 (5 bases). The CDR3 consists of 13 residues. CDR1 is SGHDN, CDR2 FVKESK, per germline. V was pared by 4 bases and J by 3 bases, with 10 bases between.

V and J are TRBV28 and TRBJ2-1; 9 nucleotides align to TRBD2. Germline values: CDR1 MDHEN, CDR2 SYDVKM. Losses at the gene ends were 2 bases for V and 8 bases for J; bases not matched to a gene: 7. CDR3 size: 15 residues. Here the CDR3 reads CASSLRLAAWDEQFF. CDR3 in DNA: TGTGCCAGCAGTTTAAGACTAGCGGCCTGGGATGAGCAGTTCTTC.

The chain recombines TRBV3-1 (or the pseudogene TRBV3-2) with TRBJ2-1; the match to TRBD1 covers 7 bases. Germline V gives CDR1 LGHDT, CDR2 YNNKEL (reference sequence). J gave up 3 bases and V 0 bases, and 5 bases lay outside the gene matches. The CDR3 has 16 amino acids. CDR3 amino acids: CASSQDKGQSYNEQFF. In nucleotides, the CDR3 is TGTGCCAGCAGCCAAGATAAGGGACAGAGCTACAATGAGCAGTTCTTC.

The V gene is TRBV7-9, the J gene TRBJ2-3; D is ambiguous. V was shortened by 5 bases and J by 4 bases, with 7 bases between the two germline ends. Germline CDR1 and CDR2: SEHNR and FQNEAQ (reference sequence). This CDR3 is 12 amino acids long. The CDR3 here is CASSPFSDTQYF. CDR3 coding DNA: TGTGCCAGCAGCCCGTTCTCAGATACGCAGTATTTT.

A single count supports this clone. V usage is TRBV2 and J usage is TRBJ1-1; 8 bases align to TRBD1. Trimming cost V 7 bases and J 5 bases; bases outside gene matches: 15. The germline CDR1 and CDR2 sequences are SNHLY and FYNNEI. There are 16 residues in the CDR3. As DNA, the CDR3 is TGTGCCAGCATCAAGACGATCAGGACAGGGAGTACTGAAGCTTTCTTT. Protein: CASIKTIRTGSTEAFF.

This rearrangement joins TRBV7-8 to TRBJ2-5; 8 bases agree with TRBD2. CDR1 and CDR2 from the germline V gene are SGHVS and FQNEAQ. The length of the CDR3 is 16 residues. V shed 0 bases, J shed 0 bases, and the junction held 3 bases outside the gene matches. The CDR3 bases are TGTGCCAGCAGCTTAGCTGTCGGGGGGGACCAAGAGACCCAGTACTTC. Translated, it gives CASSLAVGGDQETQYF.

As DNA, the CDR3 is TGTGCCAGCAGCTTCTCCCGCTGGGGGCGCAGGAATGAGCAGTTCTTC. It is translated as CASSFSRWGRRNEQFF. V usage is TRBV3-1 (or the pseudogene TRBV3-2) and J usage is TRBJ2-1; D might be TRBD1 (6 bases). Trimming left V 5 bases short and J 7 bases short, with 21 bases between. From germline, CDR1 is LGHDT and CDR2 YNNKEL (reference sequence). The CDR3 contains 16 residues.

The chain is built from TRBV6-5 and TRBJ2-7; 7 positions match TRBD1. Germline-derived CDR1 and CDR2 are MNHEY and SVGAGI. V shed 11 bases and J 7 bases; nucleotides not matched to a gene: 11. The CDR3 covers 12 residues. The CDR3 loop reads CAGTPDRREQYF. The CDR3 nucleotides are TGTGCCGGCACCCCGGACAGGCGGGAGCAGTACTTC.

V is TRBV11-3 and J is TRBJ2-3; maybe TRBD2 (7 bases). Trimming shortened V by 4 bases and J by 0 bases, and 11 bases separated the two germline ends. CDR3 length equals 15 residues. Looked up from germline, CDR1 is SGHNT and CDR2 is YENEEA. The CDR3 region is CASSSRGGSTDTQYF. The CDR3 DNA sequence: TGTGCCAGCAGCTCAAGGGGGGGAAGCACAGATACGCAGTATTTT.

This chain uses TRBV18 with TRBJ1-2; 9 bases are a match to TRBD1. Looked up from germline, CDR1 is KGHSH and CDR2 is LQKENI. The CDR3 has 14 residues. V lost 4 bases to trimming and J lost 5 bases; unmatched junction nucleotides: 5. DNA for the CDR3: TGTGCCAGCTCACGGGACAGGGTTAGGTATGGCTACACCTTC. Protein sequence: CASSRDRVRYGYTF.

The chain links TRBV6-5 to TRBJ2-5; D may be TRBD1 (6 bases). Germline CDR1 is MNHEY and CDR2 is SVGAGI. Trimming pared 0 bases from V and 5 bases from J, leaving 16 bases between. This CDR3 is built from 16 residues. The CDR3 coding sequence is TGTGCCAGCAGTTACTCGTCTCTGGGGGCGCCGGAGACCCAGTACTTC. It is translated as CASSYSSLGAPETQYF.

This clone was detected once. V is TRBV6-2 or TRBV6-3 and J is TRBJ2-5, with 11 nucleotides matching TRBD1. Trimming removed 5 bases from V and 4 bases from J; junction bases left unmatched: 6. Per germline, CDR1 MNHEY and CDR2 SVGEGT. The CDR3 is 15 residues long. In DNA form, the CDR3 reads TGTGCCAGCAGTCCCGGGACAGGGGGAGCAGAGACCCAGTACTTC. Translated: CASSPGTGGAETQYF.

The V gene is TRBV5-6, the J gene TRBJ1-1, with 8 bases matching TRBD1. CDR1 and CDR2 (germline): SGHDT, YYEEEE. This CDR3 has 14 residues. Trimming at V came to 1 base and at J to 4 bases, leaving 3 bases not matched to a gene. The CDR3 is CASSLQGAGTEAFF. The CDR3 DNA reads as TGTGCCAGCAGCTTGCAGGGGGCGGGCACTGAAGCTTTCTTT.

This clone occurred once. The chain joins TRBV5-1 to TRBJ2-3, with 8 bases matching TRBD2. With V trimmed by 0 bases and J by 1 base, 7 bases remained unmatched. Germline CDR1 is SGHRS and CDR2 is YFSETQ. The CDR3 extends over 17 amino acids. The CDR3 DNA is TGCGCCAGCAGCTTGGCCACGCGGGGGGCCGGCACAGATACGCAGTATTTT. It is translated as CASSLATRGAGTDTQYF.

The gene calls are TRBV7-9 and TRBJ1-5; 11 positions agree with TRBD1. CDR3 length: 18 amino acids. The J segment lost 7 bases and the V segment lost 1 base, leaving 12 bases of the junction unmatched. Germline V gives CDR1 SEHNR, CDR2 FQNEAQ (reference sequence). As DNA, the CDR3 is TGTGCCAGCAGCTTAGAGCCCCCCGGACAGGGGGCAGGACAGCCCCAGCATTTT. This encodes CASSLEPPGQGAGQPQHF. Complete variable domain (other parts from reference TRBV7-9 and TRBJ1-5): DTGVSQNPRHKITKRGQNVTFRCDPISEHNRLYWYRQTLGQGPEFLTYFQNEAQLEKSRLLSDRFSAERPKGSFSTLEIQRTEQGDSAMYLCASSLEPPGQGAGQPQHFGDGTRLSIL.

This clone appeared once. The chain carries TRBV19 and TRBJ1-4; perhaps TRBD1 as D (5 bases). The CDR3 loop spans 15 amino acids. V was clipped by 8 bases and J by 0 bases, with 13 bases between them. Germline V gene data show CDR1 as LNHDA and CDR2 as SQIVND (reference sequence). CDR3 nucleotide sequence: TGTGCCAGTTCGGGGGGAAGGTCAACTAATGAAAAACTGTTTTTT. It codes for CASSGGRSTNEKLFF.